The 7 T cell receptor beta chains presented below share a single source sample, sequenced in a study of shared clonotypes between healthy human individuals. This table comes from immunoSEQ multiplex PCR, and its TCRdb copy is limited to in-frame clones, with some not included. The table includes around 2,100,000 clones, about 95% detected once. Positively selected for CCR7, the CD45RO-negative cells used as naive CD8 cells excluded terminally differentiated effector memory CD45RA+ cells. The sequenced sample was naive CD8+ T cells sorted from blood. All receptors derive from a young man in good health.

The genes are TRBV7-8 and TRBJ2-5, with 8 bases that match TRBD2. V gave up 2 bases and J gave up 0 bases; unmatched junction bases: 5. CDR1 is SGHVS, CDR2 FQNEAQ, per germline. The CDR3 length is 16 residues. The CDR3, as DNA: TGTGCCAGCAGCTTATTCACACTAGCGGACCAAGAGACCCAGTACTTC. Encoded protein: CASSLFTLADQETQYF.

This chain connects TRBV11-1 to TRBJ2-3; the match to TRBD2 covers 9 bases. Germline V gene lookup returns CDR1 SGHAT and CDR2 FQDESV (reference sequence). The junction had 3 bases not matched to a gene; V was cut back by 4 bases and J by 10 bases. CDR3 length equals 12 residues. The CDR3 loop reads CASSSSGEAQYF. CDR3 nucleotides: TGTGCCAGCAGCTCTAGCGGGGAGGCGCAGTATTTT.

The CDR3 DNA follows: TGTGCCAGCAGTTTGAGGGAGGACGAGCAGTACTTC. Its protein is CASSLREDEQYF. V gene TRBV6-6 combines with J gene TRBJ2-7, with D tentatively TRBD2 (6 bases). The germline gives CDR1 MNHNY, CDR2 SVGAGI (reference sequence). The CDR3 covers 12 residues. The V end was cut by 4 bases, the J end by 5 bases, with 9 bases between.

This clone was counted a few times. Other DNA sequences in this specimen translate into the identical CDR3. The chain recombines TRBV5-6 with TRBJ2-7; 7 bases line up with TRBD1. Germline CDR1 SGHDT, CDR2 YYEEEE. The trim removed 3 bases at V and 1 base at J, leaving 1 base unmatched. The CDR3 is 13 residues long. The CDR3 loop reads CASSWDRSYEQYF. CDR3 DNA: TGTGCCAGCAGCTGGGACAGATCCTACGAGCAGTACTTC.

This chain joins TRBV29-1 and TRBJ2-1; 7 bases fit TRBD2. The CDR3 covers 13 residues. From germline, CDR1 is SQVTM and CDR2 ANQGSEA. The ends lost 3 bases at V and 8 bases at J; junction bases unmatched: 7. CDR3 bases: TGCAGCGTTGATGGGGGGGGATGGGATGAGCAGTTCTTC. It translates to CSVDGGGWDEQFF.

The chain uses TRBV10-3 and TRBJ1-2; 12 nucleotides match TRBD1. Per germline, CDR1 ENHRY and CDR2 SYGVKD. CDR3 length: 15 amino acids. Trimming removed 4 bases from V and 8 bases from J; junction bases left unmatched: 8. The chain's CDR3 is CAISGPGQGAIGYTF. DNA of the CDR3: TGTGCCATCAGTGGACCGGGACAGGGGGCGATAGGCTACACCTTC.

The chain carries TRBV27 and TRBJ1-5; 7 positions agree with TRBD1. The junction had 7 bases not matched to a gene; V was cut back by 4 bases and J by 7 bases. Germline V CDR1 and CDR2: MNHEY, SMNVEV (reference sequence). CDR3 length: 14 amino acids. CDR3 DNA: TGTGCCAGCAGTTCCTCAGGGGGTGGACAGCCCCAGCATTTT. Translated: CASSSSGGGQPQHF.